These 9 T cell receptor beta chains came from one sample sequenced in a study of blood T cell repertoires in COVID-19. Sequencing was performed with immunoSEQ multiplex PCR; in TCRdb, only in-frame clones are kept and a portion is missing. The table records approximately 390,000 clones, about 83% of them present only once. The sequenced material came from PBMCs or T cells enriched from blood (not recorded which). These receptors all stem from a woman aged 50 to 60 who had recovered from COVID-19.

The rearrangement links TRBV5-1 to TRBJ1-1; the match to TRBD1 covers 8 bases. Germline assignment: CDR1 SGHRS and CDR2 YFSETQ. The CDR3 length is 15 residues. V was pared by 3 bases and J by 7 bases, with 11 bases of the junction left unmatched. The chain's CDR3 is CASSWTTGVSVEAFF. CDR3 DNA sequence: TGCGCCAGCAGCTGGACGACAGGGGTTTCGGTTGAAGCTTTCTTT.

This sequence joins TRBV25-1 and TRBJ2-3; TRBD2 might be the D (5 bases). This CDR3 region has 14 residues. V lost 4 bases to trimming and J lost 4 bases, with 12 bases between them. Germline-derived CDR1 and CDR2 are MGHDK and SYGVNS. As DNA, the CDR3 is TGTGCCAGCAGTGCCACTAGAAACCCAGATACGCAGTATTTT. Translation: CASSATRNPDTQYF.

In its sample, this clone was seen once. The V and J genes are TRBV19 and TRBJ1-1; 7 bases line up with TRBD1. The CDR3 extends over 16 amino acids. The V and J ends lost 7 bases and 0 bases, in that order; junction bases with no gene match: 11. The germline gives CDR1 LNHDA, CDR2 SQIVND (reference sequence). For the CDR3, the DNA is TGTGCCAGTAAACCCCCCTTGACAGGGATGAACACTGAAGCTTTCTTT. Protein sequence: CASKPPLTGMNTEAFF.

V is TRBV2 and J is TRBJ2-7; a weak D match, TRBD2 (7 bases). The ends were cut back, 2 bases at V and 6 bases at J, with 14 bases in the middle. Per the germline V gene, CDR1 is SNHLY and CDR2 is FYNNEI. The CDR3 spans 14 residues. The CDR3 sequence is CASSETGGRGEQYF. CDR3 coding DNA: TGTGCCAGCAGTGAAACGGGGGGCAGGGGCGAGCAGTACTTC.

Comments on this clone: A junction boundary mismatches the germline segment, possibly from a read error. The V call is TRBV5-6, the J call TRBJ2-4, with a possible D match to TRBD1 (6 bases). From germline, CDR1 is SGHDT and CDR2 YYEEEE. This CDR3 comprises 14 residues. This CDR3 reads CASSFPGDKDIQYF. In DNA, the CDR3 is TGTGCCAGCAGCTTTCCCGGGGACAAAGACATTCAGTACTTC.

This chain joins TRBV5-1 and TRBJ1-5; D is ambiguous. Per germline, CDR1 SGHRS and CDR2 YFSETQ. V lost 4 bases and J lost 0, with 11 bases in between. There are 15 residues in the CDR3. CDR3 amino acids: CASSASGDSNQPQHF. In DNA form, the CDR3 reads TGCGCCAGCAGCGCGTCGGGTGATAGCAATCAGCCCCAGCATTTT. The complete variable domain, with remaining parts taken from reference TRBV5-1 and TRBJ1-5, reads KAGVTQTPRYLIKTRGQQVTLSCSPISGHRSVSWYQQTPGQGLQFLFEYFSETQRNKGNFPGRFSGRQFSNSRSEMNVSTLELGDSALYLCASSASGDSNQPQHFGDGTRLSIL.

V is TRBV18 and J is TRBJ2-7, with a tentative D call TRBD1 (6 bases). The CDR3 covers 14 residues. Germline V gives CDR1 KGHSH, CDR2 LQKENI. The V gene lost 2 bases and the J gene lost 9 bases, with 17 bases spanning the gap. The CDR3: CASSPDRKASGQYF. The CDR3 bases are TGTGCCAGCTCACCAGACAGGAAGGCGTCAGGGCAGTACTTC.

The V and J genes are TRBV7-3 and TRBJ2-1; D possibly corresponds to TRBD2 (6 bases). V was clipped by 5 bases and J by 2 bases, with 16 bases between them. This CDR3 is 16 amino acids long. The V gene's germline CDR1 is SGHTA and CDR2 FQGTGA. This CDR3 reads CASSPQVRGTYNEQFF. Written as DNA, the CDR3 is TGTGCCAGCAGCCCCCAGGTGCGGGGTACCTACAATGAGCAGTTCTTC.

The chain joins TRBV19 to TRBJ1-2; no firm D call. CDR1 and CDR2 from the germline V gene are LNHDA and SQIVND (reference sequence). Trimming shortened V by 7 bases and J by 4 bases, and 13 bases separated the two germline ends. The CDR3 is made up of 13 amino acids. The CDR3 is CASKEGIGYGYTF. In DNA, the CDR3 is TGTGCCAGTAAAGAGGGAATCGGCTATGGCTACACCTTC.